This is a list of T cell receptor beta chains from one sample in a study of cytomegalovirus exposure and HLA in healthy donors. TCRdb's table, derived via immunoSEQ multiplex PCR, lists solely in-frame clones and lacks some. The sample lists approximately 120,000 clones, 65% to 75% occurring once. Sequenced sample: PBMCs. The receptors were sampled from a woman in her forties or fifties in good health and CMV-seropositive. Both conserved end residues are part of each CDR3. Fields, in order: CDR3 protein, CDR3 DNA, J gene, clone size, V gene, D gene. The D gene is left open where the match is weak. A row's size may be missing; if present it is once, few, many or a size class.

CDR3 protein: CASRARSTDTQYF
CDR3 DNA: TGTGCCAGCAGAGCAAGAAGCACAGATACGCAGTATTTT
J gene: TRBJ2-3
clone size: -
V gene: TRBV2
D gene: -

CDR3 protein: CASSLEGAAGNTIYF
CDR3 DNA: TGTGCCAGCAGCTTGGAGGGGGCGGCTGGAAACACCATATATTTT
J gene: TRBJ1-3
clone size: once
V gene: TRBV5-4
D gene: TRBD1

CDR3 protein: CSVHSHTEAFF
CDR3 DNA: TGCAGCGTCCATAGTCACACTGAAGCTTTCTTT
J gene: TRBJ1-1
clone size: -
V gene: TRBV29-1
D gene: -

CDR3 protein: CASSFGTGISEKLFF
CDR3 DNA: TGTGCCAGCAGCTTCGGGACAGGGATAAGCGAAAAACTGTTTTTT
J gene: TRBJ1-4
clone size: -
V gene: TRBV9
D gene: TRBD1

CDR3 protein: CASSHLLAGAYNEQFF
CDR3 DNA: TGCGCCAGCAGCCACCTACTAGCGGGAGCCTACAATGAGCAGTTCTTC
J gene: TRBJ2-1
clone size: -
V gene: TRBV4-3
D gene: TRBD2

CDR3 protein: CASSISGQPDQPQHF
CDR3 DNA: TGTGCCAGTAGTATAAGTGGACAGCCCGATCAGCCCCAGCATTTT
J gene: TRBJ1-5
clone size: -
V gene: TRBV19
D gene: -

CDR3 protein: CASSEQGLGYTF
CDR3 DNA: TGTGCCAGCAGTGAACAGGGTTTAGGCTACACCTTC
J gene: TRBJ1-2
clone size: -
V gene: TRBV6-5
D gene: -

CDR3 protein: CASSFLSGVAGELFF
CDR3 DNA: TGTGCCAGCAGCTTCCTTAGCGGGGTGGCCGGGGAGCTGTTTTTT
J gene: TRBJ2-2
clone size: few
V gene: TRBV11-1
D gene: TRBD2

CDR3 protein: CASSSRTSGGTGELFF
CDR3 DNA: TGTGCCAGCAGCTCCCGGACTAGCGGGGGGACCGGGGAGCTGTTTTTT
J gene: TRBJ2-2
clone size: -
V gene: TRBV7-3
D gene: TRBD2

CDR3 protein: CSSSRERTGNTGELFF
CDR3 DNA: TGTTCCAGCAGCCGAGAGAGGACAGGGAACACCGGGGAGCTGTTTTTT
J gene: TRBJ2-2
clone size: -
V gene: TRBV7-9
D gene: TRBD1

CDR3 protein: CASSESTLTGGPQETQYF
CDR3 DNA: TGCGCCAGCAGTGAGTCGACTTTAACGGGGGGGCCCCAAGAGACCCAGTACTTC
J gene: TRBJ2-5
clone size: -
V gene: TRBV10-1
D gene: TRBD2

CDR3 protein: CASSLGGGYEQYF
CDR3 DNA: TGTGCCAGCAGTTTAGGGGGGGGCTACGAGCAGTACTTC
J gene: TRBJ2-7
clone size: -
V gene: TRBV27
D gene: TRBD2

CDR3 protein: CATRVGGEREQFF
CDR3 DNA: TGTGCCACCCGAGTGGGGGGGGAACGTGAGCAGTTCTTC
J gene: TRBJ2-1
clone size: -
V gene: TRBV28
D gene: TRBD2

CDR3 protein: CASSLGSAAQETQYF
CDR3 DNA: TGCGCCAGCAGCTTGGGTTCAGCGGCCCAAGAGACCCAGTACTTC
J gene: TRBJ2-5
clone size: once
V gene: TRBV5-1
D gene: -

CDR3 protein: CASSRRVRTSYNEQFF
CDR3 DNA: TGTGCCAGCAGCCGGCGGGTCAGAACTTCCTACAATGAGCAGTTCTTC
J gene: TRBJ2-1
clone size: -
V gene: TRBV7-8
D gene: -

CDR3 protein: CASKRGNQPQHF
CDR3 DNA: TGTGCCAGCAAGAGGGGGAATCAGCCCCAGCATTTT
J gene: TRBJ1-5
clone size: once
V gene: TRBV2
D gene: -

CDR3 protein: CASSIGTGDYGYTF
CDR3 DNA: TGTGCCAGTAGTATCGGTACGGGGGATTATGGCTACACCTTC
J gene: TRBJ1-2
clone size: -
V gene: TRBV19
D gene: -

CDR3 protein: CSSSGGGSVRETQYF
CDR3 DNA: TGTTCCAGCAGCGGGGGGGGGTCAGTAAGAGAGACCCAGTACTTC
J gene: TRBJ2-5
clone size: -
V gene: TRBV7-9
D gene: TRBD2

CDR3 protein: CASSVGGLVADTQYF
CDR3 DNA: TGTGCCAGCAGCGTCGGGGGGCTCGTTGCAGATACGCAGTATTTT
J gene: TRBJ2-3
clone size: -
V gene: TRBV9
D gene: -

CDR3 protein: CAWSVLVDTQYF
CDR3 DNA: TGTGCCTGGAGTGTACTTGTGGATACGCAGTATTTT
J gene: TRBJ2-3
clone size: -
V gene: TRBV30
D gene: -

CDR3 protein: CASSLVIRDYNSPLHF
CDR3 DNA: TGTGCCAGCAGCTTAGTGATCAGGGACTATAATTCACCCCTCCACTTT
J gene: TRBJ1-6
clone size: -
V gene: TRBV11-2
D gene: -

CDR3 protein: CASSPRDNLNTEAFF
CDR3 DNA: TGTGCCAGCAGCCCAAGGGACAATTTGAACACTGAAGCTTTCTTT
J gene: TRBJ1-1
clone size: once
V gene: TRBV7-8
D gene: -

CDR3 protein: CASSELSYGYTF
CDR3 DNA: TGTGCCAGCAGCGAATTGAGCTATGGCTACACCTTC
J gene: TRBJ1-2
clone size: -
V gene: TRBV2
D gene: -

CDR3 protein: CASSPSRGLSTDTQYF
CDR3 DNA: TGTGCCAGCAGCCCATCCAGGGGGCTTAGCACAGATACGCAGTATTTT
J gene: TRBJ2-3
clone size: -
V gene: TRBV7-3
D gene: TRBD1

CDR3 protein: CASSLMAMNTEAFF
CDR3 DNA: TGTGCCAGCAGCTTAATGGCCATGAACACTGAAGCTTTCTTT
J gene: TRBJ1-1
clone size: -
V gene: TRBV11-2
D gene: -

CDR3 protein: CASSPGTGEGGYTF
CDR3 DNA: TGTGCCAGCAGCCCCGGGACAGGGGAAGGGGGCTACACCTTC
J gene: TRBJ1-2
clone size: -
V gene: TRBV7-3
D gene: TRBD1

CDR3 protein: CASQKLDRENGYTF
CDR3 DNA: TGTGCCAGCCAAAAATTGGACAGGGAGAATGGCTACACCTTC
J gene: TRBJ1-2
clone size: -
V gene: TRBV19
D gene: TRBD1